Shown below are 31 T cell receptor beta chains from a single sample sequenced in a study of T cell responses to AZD1222 COVID-19 vaccine. Clones were read by immunoSEQ multiplex PCR, and TCRdb kept only the in-frame ones, dropping some. The data contain roughly 130,000 clones, 94% of them singletons. The sequenced sample was peripheral blood, obtained on day 0 of AZD1222 vaccination. These receptors originate from an adult in good health.

The chain links TRBV4-1 to TRBJ2-5; TRBD2 aligns across 7 bases. This CDR3 has 16 amino acids. The V gene end was trimmed by 5 bases and the J gene end by 2 bases; junction bases not matched to a gene: 11. Per the germline V gene, CDR1 is MGHRA and CDR2 is YSYEKL. This CDR3 is CASSIPRGDGQETQYF. In nucleotides, the CDR3 is TGCGCCAGCAGCATTCCTCGGGGGGACGGGCAAGAGACCCAGTACTTC.

The chain links TRBV19 to TRBJ2-5, with 8 bases aligning to TRBD2. This CDR3 has 15 residues. Trimming cost V 8 bases and J 4 bases; bases outside gene matches: 12. CDR1 is LNHDA and CDR2 is SQIVND in the germline V gene (reference sequence). The CDR3: CASQNTPGLGETQYF. In DNA, the CDR3 is TGTGCCAGTCAAAATACGCCGGGACTAGGAGAGACCCAGTACTTC. The variable domain in full, completed from reference TRBV19 and TRBJ2-5, reads DGGITQSPKYLFRKEGQNVTLSCEQNLNHDAMYWYRQDPGQGLRLIYYSQIVNDFQKGDIAEGYSVSREKKESFPLTVTSAQKNPTAFYLCASQNTPGLGETQYFGPGTRLLVL.

The chain recombines TRBV30 with TRBJ1-5; 9 bases align to TRBD1. Trimming cost V 3 bases and J 4 bases; bases outside gene matches: 7. This CDR3 is built from 15 residues. CDR1 and CDR2 from the germline V gene are GTSNPN and SVGIG (reference sequence). Written as DNA, the CDR3 is TGTGCCTGGAGCTCCCGACAGGGGGGAAATCAGCCCCAGCATTTT. Translated, it gives CAWSSRQGGNQPQHF.

J is TRBJ1-2 and V is TRBV30; D is possibly TRBD1 (5 bases). V shed 2 bases and J shed 2 bases, with 15 bases lying between them. Germline assignment: CDR1 GTSNPN and CDR2 SVGIG (reference sequence). The CDR3 runs to 15 residues. CDR3 amino acids: CAWSTVLDKNYGYTF. For the CDR3, the DNA is TGTGCCTGGAGTACCGTCCTGGACAAAAACTATGGCTACACCTTC.

The chain joins TRBV5-8 to TRBJ2-7; maybe TRBD1 (6 bases). V was pared by 4 bases and J by 7 bases, with 21 bases between. CDR1 is SGHTS and CDR2 is YDEGEE in the germline V gene. This CDR3 is built from 15 residues. As DNA, the CDR3 is TGTGCCAGCAGCCAGGGGCAGGGGCCGGTGGGTGAGCAGTACTTC. Encoded protein: CASSQGQGPVGEQYF.

V usage is TRBV3-1 (or the pseudogene TRBV3-2) and J usage is TRBJ2-3; TRBD1 aligns across 8 bases. V dropped 6 bases and J dropped 4; count of bases not matched to a gene: 6. Germline V gene lookup returns CDR1 LGHDT and CDR2 YNNKEL (reference sequence). The CDR3 runs 14 residues. The CDR3 loop reads CASSLTGGSDTQYF. Here the CDR3 DNA reads TGTGCCAGCAGTTTAACAGGGGGTTCAGATACGCAGTATTTT.

The chain has TRBV7-2 and TRBJ2-7; D is uncertain. Trimming left V 5 bases short and J 1 base short, with 9 bases between. The germline CDR1 and CDR2 sequences are SGHTA and FQGNSA. The CDR3 has 13 amino acids. The CDR3 spells CASSNGPSYEQYF. The CDR3 nucleotides are TGTGCCAGCAGCAACGGGCCTTCCTACGAGCAGTACTTC.

The gene calls are TRBV20-1 and TRBJ1-6; the D gene is possibly TRBD1 (5 bases). CDR1 is DFQATT, CDR2 SNEGSKA, per germline (reference sequence). Trimming left V 4 bases short and J 13 bases short, with 11 bases between. The CDR3 runs to 11 residues. This CDR3 reads CSANRGIPLHF. CDR3 nucleotides: TGCAGTGCTAATCGGGGGATCCCCCTCCACTTT.

This chain connects TRBV7-2 to TRBJ2-7; D may be TRBD2 (6 bases). The CDR3 contains 14 residues. The germline CDR1 and CDR2 sequences are SGHTA and FQGNSA. Trimming left V 3 bases short and J 3 bases short, with 12 bases between. The CDR3 DNA follows: TGTGCCAGCAGCTTGGGGGGAATATTCTACGAGCAGTACTTC. Amino acid sequence: CASSLGGIFYEQYF.

The chain carries TRBV19 and TRBJ1-1; D unclear. Germline-derived CDR1 and CDR2 are LNHDA and SQIVND (reference sequence). The CDR3 consists of 13 residues. Deletions cut 7 bases from V and 6 bases from J, with 15 bases between. CDR3 residues: CASKGVTTAEAFF. Here the CDR3 DNA reads TGTGCCAGTAAGGGTGTTACGACGGCTGAAGCTTTCTTT.

The V gene is TRBV29-1, the J gene TRBJ2-1, with TRBD2 identical over 7 bases. The CDR3 spans 19 residues. V lost 1 base and J lost 3; bases outside the gene matches: 18. Per germline, CDR1 SQVTM and CDR2 ANQGSEA. The CDR3 spells CSVEAHSGPEGLYYNEQFF. The CDR3, as DNA: TGCAGCGTTGAAGCTCATAGCGGGCCCGAGGGGCTCTACTACAATGAGCAGTTCTTC.

This clone occurred once. J is TRBJ2-5 and V is TRBV5-4, with 13 bases identical to TRBD2. V shed 4 bases and J 7 bases; nucleotides not matched to a gene: 7. The CDR3 covers 15 residues. CDR1 and CDR2 from the germline V gene are SGHNT and YYREEE (reference sequence). CDR3 sequence reads: CASSVIGLAGVTQYF. The CDR3 nucleotides read TGTGCCAGCAGCGTGATCGGACTAGCGGGAGTGACCCAGTACTTC. Combining the CDR3 with reference TRBV5-4 and TRBJ2-5 gives the whole variable domain ETGVTQSPTHLIKTRGQQVTLRCSSQSGHNTVSWYQQALGQGPQFIFQYYREEENGRGNFPPRFSGLQFPNYSSELNVNALELDDSALYLCASSVIGLAGVTQYFGPGTRLLVL.

The V gene is TRBV5-1, the J gene TRBJ2-4; the D gene is possibly TRBD1 (8 bases). Germline CDR1 is SGHRS and CDR2 is YFSETQ. V was pared by 4 bases and J by 7 bases, with 18 bases between. The CDR3 covers 15 residues. CDR3 bases: TGCGCCAGCAGCCCCCATGGACAGGGAGGGAACATTCAGTACTTC. It yields the protein CASSPHGQGGNIQYF.

J is TRBJ1-6 and V is TRBV30, with D perhaps matching TRBD1 (5 bases). The V end was cut by 4 bases, the J end by 6 bases, with 13 bases between. Germline V gene lookup returns CDR1 GTSNPN and CDR2 SVGIG (reference sequence). The CDR3 sequence is 14 residues long. CDR3 sequence (DNA): TGTGCCTGGACCCGGGACCCGACTAATTCACCCCTCCACTTT. It encodes CAWTRDPTNSPLHF.

This sequence joins TRBV29-1 and TRBJ2-3; no clear D gene. This CDR3 is built from 11 residues. Germline CDR1 reads SQVTM; CDR2 reads ANQGSEA. Between the trimmed V and J ends, which lost 4 bases and 1 base, there was a span of 3 bases. CDR3 DNA sequence: TGCAGCGTTGGAGGCACAGATACGCAGTATTTT. Protein sequence: CSVGGTDTQYF.

The table lists this clone with a few counts. V is TRBV4-2 and J is TRBJ2-7; 9 positions agree with TRBD2. This CDR3 has 15 residues. J gave up 6 bases and V 4 bases, and 10 bases lay outside the gene matches. CDR1 and CDR2 (germline): LGHNA, YNFKEQ. The CDR3, as DNA: TGTGCCAGCAGCCTAACGACTTTTAGCGGGAGCGAGCAGTACTTC. Its translation is CASSLTTFSGSEQYF.

The J gene is TRBJ1-1, the V gene TRBV19; weak D call: TRBD1 (5 bases). Germline values: CDR1 LNHDA, CDR2 SQIVND (reference sequence). V lost 2 bases, J lost 4 bases, and 11 bases lay in between. This CDR3 is built from 14 residues. This chain's CDR3 is CASSIRGPRTEAFF. The CDR3 DNA follows: TGTGCCAGTAGTATAAGGGGCCCCCGCACTGAAGCTTTCTTT.

The chain couples TRBV9 to TRBJ2-1; 9 bases fit TRBD2. The trim removed 3 bases at V and 4 bases at J, leaving 11 bases unmatched. CDR3 length equals 17 residues. CDR1 SGDLS and CDR2 YYNGEE come from the germline V gene. The CDR3 loop reads CASSAPQETSGYNEQFF. CDR3 coding DNA: TGTGCCAGCAGCGCCCCCCAAGAGACTAGCGGTTACAATGAGCAGTTCTTC.

The chain couples TRBV11-2 to TRBJ2-5; no clear D gene. Germline V gene data show CDR1 as SGHAT and CDR2 as FQNNGV. V was clipped by 2 bases and J by 5 bases, with 6 bases between them. This CDR3 has 12 residues. As DNA, the CDR3 is TGTGCCAGCAGCTTACTTGGGGAGACCCAGTACTTC. Encoded protein: CASSLLGETQYF.

The V call is TRBV24-1, the J call TRBJ2-7; maybe TRBD2 (5 bases). Per germline, CDR1 KGHDR and CDR2 SFDVKD. Trimming took off 4 bases at V and 7 bases at J, with 10 bases between the two ends. The CDR3 runs to 12 residues. CDR3 region: CATSDGVQEQYF. The CDR3 DNA sequence: TGTGCCACCAGTGACGGGGTGCAAGAGCAGTACTTC.

V usage is TRBV2 and J usage is TRBJ2-1; TRBD2 agrees at 8 bases. Germline V gene data show CDR1 as SNHLY and CDR2 as FYNNEI. The CDR3 runs to 14 residues. Trimming at V came to 5 bases and at J to 8 bases, leaving 8 bases not matched to a gene. CDR3 loop: CASSKKRERHEQFF. The DNA of the CDR3 is TGTGCCAGCAGTAAGAAGCGGGAGAGACATGAGCAGTTCTTC.

CDR3 DNA: TGTGCCAGCAATTCGGCGACAGGGGGGTACACTGAAGCTTTCTTT. Its protein is CASNSATGGYTEAFF. The rearrangement uses TRBV2 and TRBJ1-1; 9 nucleotides align to TRBD1. V was pared by 7 bases and J by 3 bases, with 9 bases of the junction left unmatched. The length of the CDR3 is 15 residues. Germline-derived CDR1 and CDR2 are SNHLY and FYNNEI. The whole variable domain, filled in from reference TRBV2 and TRBJ1-1, reads EPEVTQTPSHQVTQMGQEVILRCVPISNHLYFYWYRQILGQKVEFLVSFYNNEISEKSEIFDDQFSVERPDGSNFTLKIRSTKLEDSAMYFCASNSATGGYTEAFFGQGTRLTVV.

This sequence joins TRBV4-2 and TRBJ2-7; 14 positions match TRBD2. The CDR3 runs 18 residues. Germline assignment: CDR1 LGHNA and CDR2 YNFKEQ. The J segment lost 4 bases and the V segment lost 4 bases, leaving 12 bases of the junction unmatched. The CDR3 nucleotides read TGTGCCAGCAGCCTAGGGACTAGCGGGAGCGTTTGGGGTTACGAGCAGTACTTC. Protein product: CASSLGTSGSVWGYEQYF.

The chain carries TRBV15 and TRBJ1-6; 8 bases are shared with TRBD1. The CDR3 is made up of 16 amino acids. CDR1 and CDR2 from the germline V gene are LNHNV and YYDKDF (reference sequence). Trimming cost V 5 bases and J 5 bases; bases outside gene matches: 8. The CDR3 sequence is CATSQTGALHNSPLHF. The CDR3 DNA reads as TGTGCCACCAGCCAGACAGGGGCCCTACATAATTCACCCCTCCACTTT.

The chain links TRBV28 to TRBJ1-1, with no clear D. The CDR3 has 14 amino acids. Trimming removed 6 bases at V and 8 bases at J, with 19 bases between. The V gene's germline CDR1 is MDHEN and CDR2 SYDVKM. CDR3 bases: TGTGCCAGCAGCCAAGACGCCTCCCCATCAGAAGCTTTCTTT. Translating it yields CASSQDASPSEAFF. Together with reference TRBV28 and TRBJ1-1, the CDR3 gives the full variable domain: DVKVTQSSRYLVKRTGEKVFLECVQDMDHENMFWYRQDPGLGLRLIYFSYDVKMKEKGDIPEGYSVSREKKERFSLILESASTNQTSMYLCASSQDASPSEAFFGQGTRLTVV.

This chain links TRBV5-1 with TRBJ2-7; D not certain. The CDR3 consists of 15 residues. Germline V lookup: CDR1 SGHRS, CDR2 YFSETQ. V dropped 1 base and J dropped 1 base, with 12 bases sitting between them. The CDR3 is CASSLTAGGSYEQYF. CDR3 DNA sequence: TGCGCCAGCAGCTTGACGGCAGGCGGATCCTACGAGCAGTACTTC.

The V and J genes are TRBV7-8 and TRBJ2-7; TRBD1 aligns across 8 bases. CDR3 length: 13 amino acids. Germline trimming cut 4 bases from V and 7 bases from J; bases unmatched to any gene: 6. Germline V lookup: CDR1 SGHVS, CDR2 FQNEAQ. The DNA for the CDR3 is TGTGCCAGCAGCTCGGACAGGGTTGATGAGCAGTACTTC. It translates to CASSSDRVDEQYF.

V is TRBV6-5 and J is TRBJ2-7; 9 nucleotides match TRBD1. The junction had 10 bases not matched to a gene; V was cut back by 4 bases and J by 6 bases. Germline V gene lookup returns CDR1 MNHEY and CDR2 SVGAGI. The CDR3 length is 15 residues. In DNA form, the CDR3 reads TGTGCCAGCAGTTCCTTGGGACAGGGTAGGTCCGAGCAGTACTTC. It translates to CASSSLGQGRSEQYF.

This chain links TRBV6-2 or TRBV6-3 with TRBJ1-2, with TRBD1 matching over 7 bases. After removal of 6 bases from V and 8 bases from J, the junction contained 9 bases not matched to a gene. This CDR3 has 13 amino acids. CDR1 and CDR2 (germline): MNHEY, SVGEGT. The CDR3 here is CASSRGTVRGYTF. The CDR3 DNA sequence: TGTGCCAGCAGCCGCGGGACAGTGCGGGGCTACACCTTC.

The chain uses TRBV30 and TRBJ2-6; TRBD2 is a possible D gene (6 bases). Looked up from germline, CDR1 is GTSNPN and CDR2 is SVGIG (reference sequence). Deletions cut 3 bases from V and 4 bases from J, with 19 bases between. CDR3 size: 17 residues. The CDR3 spells CAWRRGRTSRGANVLTF. For the CDR3, the DNA is TGTGCCTGGAGGAGAGGGAGGACCTCTCGGGGGGCCAACGTCCTGACTTTC.

In its sample, this clone was seen once. The chain employs TRBV6-5 and TRBJ2-1, with TRBD1 matching 11 bases. In germline, CDR1 is MNHEY, CDR2 SVGAGI. Trimming removed 6 bases from V and 7 bases from J; junction bases left unmatched: 5. The CDR3 covers 14 residues. The CDR3 loop is CASSRGTGGNEQFF. The CDR3 DNA is TGTGCCAGCAGCCGGGGGACAGGGGGGAATGAGCAGTTCTTC.